This T cell receptor beta chain was sequenced in a study of beta chain features in type 1 diabetes. Germline CDR1 and CDR2: MNHEY and SVGAGI. V was trimmed by 6 bases and J by 8 bases, leaving 11 bases between them. CDR3 size: 12 residues. The entirety of the isolated RNA underwent reverse transcription, so expressed TCRB transcripts were sequenced. Using immunoSEQ multiplex PCR, the repertoire was profiled, and TCRdb retains in-frame clones only, with some absent. Seen here are about 350,000 clones, roughly a fifth observed once, and the top ten hold around 0.045%. Via CD45RO/CCR7/CD25/CD127/CD95/CD27, cells of the CD4+ naive, central memory, regulatory and stem cell-like memory subsets were sorted.

The sequenced material came from naive CD4+ T cells from blood. The chain recombines TRBV6-5 with TRBJ2-1; D is perhaps TRBD1 (5 bases). The sequence came from a woman aged 18 to 35 in good health. The CDR3 coding sequence is TGTGCCAGCAGATCAGGGTATCATGAGCAGTTCTTC. Translating gives CASRSGYHEQFF.